What follows are 29 T cell receptor beta chains derived from one specimen sequenced in a study of T cells in Graves' hyperthyroidism and ophthalmopathy. The source material, RNA transcripts, was used to amplify TCR beta CDR3 regions. HTBI primers were employed in a first-round RT-PCR of the TCR CDR3. Each CDR3 protein gets one entry after TCRdb re-called the multiplex PCR reads with MiXCR. The repertoire holds a few hundred thousand distinct CDR3 sequences, with approximately 15% as singletons. The sample consisted of blood. The receptors shown here come from a woman between 40 and 55 years old with Graves' ophthalmopathy.

This chain links TRBV14 with TRBJ1-4; 7 bases are shared with TRBD1. Trimming at V came to 1 base and at J to 0 bases, leaving 14 bases not matched to a gene. The germline V gene has CDR1 SGHDN and CDR2 FVKESK. The CDR3 totals 20 residues. In nucleotides, the CDR3 is TGTGCCAGCAGCCAAGGGGCCAGGGGGTCAATTTCCGCAACTAATGAAAAACTGTTTTTT. This encodes CASSQGARGSISATNEKLFF.

There are a few counts of this clonotype. The chain carries TRBV5-1 and TRBJ2-7, with D possibly matching TRBD1 (6 bases). The germline V gene has CDR1 SGHRS and CDR2 YFSETQ. This CDR3 comprises 12 residues. Trimming stripped 5 bases from V and 6 bases from J, with 12 bases between. DNA for the CDR3: TGCGCCAGCAGTCCACAGGGTCGCGAGCAGTACTTC. Translation: CASSPQGREQYF.

The V and J genes are TRBV5-8 and TRBJ2-5; 10 nucleotides align to TRBD1. There are 15 residues in the CDR3. Per the germline V gene, CDR1 is SGHTS and CDR2 is YDEGEE. V lost 4 bases and J lost 2; bases outside the gene matches: 5. This CDR3 reads CASSLGTGVQETQYF. The CDR3 DNA reads as TGTGCCAGCAGCCTCGGGACAGGGGTTCAAGAGACCCAGTACTTC.

The CDR3 is CASGGLNTEAFF. As DNA, the CDR3 is TGTGCCAGCGGGGGATTGAACACTGAAGCTTTCTTT. The chain combines TRBV19 with TRBJ1-1, with a tentative D call TRBD1 (5 bases). This CDR3 region has 12 residues. Trimming removed 9 bases at V and 0 bases at J, with 8 bases between. The germline CDR1 and CDR2 sequences are LNHDA and SQIVND (reference sequence).

The chain links TRBV5-4 to TRBJ2-7; TRBD1 agrees at 12 bases. Germline V gives CDR1 SGHNT, CDR2 YYREEE (reference sequence). The J segment lost 7 bases and the V segment lost 3 bases, leaving 5 bases of the junction unmatched. The CDR3 is 14 residues long. The CDR3 spells CASSWGTGGLEQYF. The DNA for the CDR3 is TGTGCCAGCAGCTGGGGGACAGGGGGCTTGGAGCAGTACTTC.

This clonotype was detected a few times. J is TRBJ2-3 and V is TRBV7-8; 9 bases fit TRBD2. The CDR3 is 16 residues long. The germline V gene has CDR1 SGHVS and CDR2 FQNEAQ. With 2 bases clipped from V and 1 base from J, the junction kept 4 bases outside the gene matches. The CDR3 loop reads CASSLSGGTRTDTQYF. DNA of the CDR3: TGTGCCAGCAGCTTAAGCGGGGGGACGCGCACAGATACGCAGTATTTT.

This clonotype was observed at least ten times. The chain employs TRBV6-1 and TRBJ2-3, with a weak D call TRBD2 (6 bases). This CDR3 is built from 15 residues. V was pared by 10 bases and J by 1 base, with 18 bases between. In germline, CDR1 is MNHNS, CDR2 SASEGT. Written as DNA, the CDR3 is TGTGCCACCGCGCGGGGCGGGTGGGGCACAGATACGCAGTATTTT. Encoded protein: CATARGGWGTDTQYF.

This clonotype was seen ten or more times. This chain joins TRBV20-1 and TRBJ2-7; D unresolved. The CDR3 is 15 residues long. The V and J ends lost 0 bases and 2 bases respectively, with 14 bases between them. Germline V gene lookup returns CDR1 DFQATT and CDR2 SNEGSKA (reference sequence). CDR3 residues: CSARDDLHATYEQYF. CDR3 nucleotide sequence: TGCAGTGCTAGAGATGATTTGCACGCCACCTACGAGCAGTACTTC.

This clonotype has ten or more counts. The genes are TRBV19 and TRBJ2-1; D might be TRBD1 or TRBD2, each matching 5 bases. Germline V lookup: CDR1 LNHDA, CDR2 SQIVND (reference sequence). The CDR3 length is 14 residues. The V end lost 1 base, the J end lost 2 bases, and 6 bases lay between the germline ends. Here the CDR3 reads CASSIGGAYNEQFF. CDR3 DNA: TGTGCCAGTAGTATAGGAGGGGCCTACAATGAGCAGTTCTTC.

This chain uses TRBV14 with TRBJ2-6; D call uncertain. Trimming left V 1 base short and J 0 bases short, with 10 bases between. The CDR3 is 17 amino acids. Germline lookup yields CDR1 SGHDN and CDR2 FVKESK. Here the CDR3 DNA reads TGTGCCAGCAGCCAAGTATACAGAAGCTCTGGGGCCAACGTCCTGACTTTC. Translated: CASSQVYRSSGANVLTF.

In its sample, this clonotype was seen a few times. The genes are TRBV30 and TRBJ1-2; no definite D call. Germline V gene lookup returns CDR1 GTSNPN and CDR2 SVGIG (reference sequence). V lost 2 bases and J lost 3, with 10 bases in between. CDR3 length: 13 amino acids. In nucleotides, the CDR3 is TGTGCCTGGAGTCTGACGAAAGACTATGGCTACACCTTC. Protein product: CAWSLTKDYGYTF.

This clonotype appeared many times. This chain links TRBV19 with TRBJ1-1; D is unclear. V gave up 4 bases and J gave up 10 bases, with 13 bases separating them. Germline assignment: CDR1 LNHDA and CDR2 SQIVND (reference sequence). The CDR3 contains 12 residues. CDR3 in DNA: TGTGCCAGTAGTACCTTGGACTCTCGAGCTTTCTTT. Translated: CASSTLDSRAFF.

In this sample, this clonotype turned up many times. The chain recombines TRBV29-1 with TRBJ2-7, with TRBD2 matching 9 bases. CDR3 length equals 17 residues. Germline CDR1 and CDR2: SQVTM and ANQGSEA. V lost 1 base and J lost 3; bases outside the gene matches: 13. CDR3 nucleotide sequence: TGCAGCGTTGAAGTTTTGACAGCGGGAGGCCCCGTCTACGAGCAGTACTTC. As protein: CSVEVLTAGGPVYEQYF.

The genes are TRBV3-1 and TRBJ1-6, with D maybe TRBD1 (6 bases). There are 15 residues in the CDR3. Trimming pared 4 bases from V and 4 bases from J, leaving 11 bases between. CDR1 LGHDT and CDR2 YNNKEL come from the germline V gene (reference sequence). For the CDR3, the DNA is TGTGCCAGCAGCCCCTACGGACAGTATAATTCACCCCTCCACTTT. Translated: CASSPYGQYNSPLHF.

The chain links TRBV10-1 to TRBJ2-2; 10 positions agree with TRBD2. Germline V gene lookup returns CDR1 WNHNN and CDR2 SYGVQD (reference sequence). This CDR3 contains 17 residues. The V segment lost 1 base and the J segment 5 bases; nucleotides outside the gene matches: 7. The CDR3, as DNA: TGCGCCAGCAGTGAGTTCCCAGCGGGAGGGTCAACCGGGGAGCTGTTTTTT. Encoded protein: CASSEFPAGGSTGELFF.

This clonotype appeared many times. The V gene is TRBV2, the J gene TRBJ2-7; perhaps TRBD1 as D (6 bases). Per germline, CDR1 SNHLY and CDR2 FYNNEI. This CDR3 is built from 14 residues. The germline V and J ends were trimmed by 3 bases and 4 bases, with 13 bases remaining between them. The CDR3 nucleotides read TGTGCCAGCAGTGAGGCAGGGGTTCGTTACGAGCAGTACTTC. The encoded protein is CASSEAGVRYEQYF.

This clonotype has ten or more counts. This chain connects TRBV20-1 to TRBJ2-3, with TRBD2 matching 7 bases. Germline trimming cut 5 bases from V and 6 bases from J; bases unmatched to any gene: 8. Per germline, CDR1 DFQATT and CDR2 SNEGSKA (reference sequence). CDR3 length: 13 amino acids. CDR3 amino acids: CSAAKGRADTQYF. CDR3 bases: TGCAGTGCTGCTAAGGGGAGGGCCGATACGCAGTATTTT.

The chain is built from TRBV7-9 and TRBJ2-2; D is undetermined. In germline, CDR1 is SEHNR, CDR2 FQNEAQ (reference sequence). CDR3 length: 16 amino acids. The germline V and J ends were trimmed by 4 bases and 1 base, with 13 bases remaining between them. In DNA form, the CDR3 reads TGTGCCAGCAGCTACCCCACTTCGGGGAACACCGGGGAGCTGTTTTTT. This encodes CASSYPTSGNTGELFF.

This clonotype was counted at least ten times. The chain joins TRBV2 to TRBJ1-6, with 9 bases fitting TRBD1. The ends lost 5 bases at V and 9 bases at J; junction bases unmatched: 5. Germline V gene lookup returns CDR1 SNHLY and CDR2 FYNNEI. The CDR3 covers 14 residues. DNA of the CDR3: TGTGCCAGCAGTAAAGACAGGGGGTTTTCACCCCTCCACTTT. This sequence encodes CASSKDRGFSPLHF.

This clonotype was recorded at least ten times. The CDR3 DNA sequence: TGTGCCACCAGCAGAGATTGGGGGGGCGCTGGGGCCAACGTCCTGACTTTC. This codes for CATSRDWGGAGANVLTF. The chain uses TRBV15 and TRBJ2-6; possible D gene TRBD2, 7 bases. The CDR3 is 17 amino acids. The germline V gene has CDR1 LNHNV and CDR2 YYDKDF (reference sequence). The V end was cut by 0 bases, the J end by 2 bases, with 11 bases between.

This clonotype has just a few counts. The chain couples TRBV28 to TRBJ2-1, with D perhaps TRBD2 (5 bases). There are 14 residues in the CDR3. Germline-derived CDR1 and CDR2 are MDHEN and SYDVKM. V gave up 8 bases and J gave up 6 bases, with 17 bases separating them. Here the CDR3 reads CASSLPPTSNEQFF. CDR3 DNA sequence: TGTGCCAGCTCCCTCCCGCCTACTAGCAATGAGCAGTTCTTC.

This clonotype was observed many times. The chain uses TRBV7-2 and TRBJ2-1; 8 bases agree with TRBD1. CDR1 SGHTA and CDR2 FQGNSA come from the germline V gene. The V segment lost 6 bases and the J segment 12 bases; nucleotides outside the gene matches: 10. The CDR3 has 13 residues. CDR3 bases: TGTGCCAGCAGTCACGTAGGACAGGGAGGGCAGTTCTTC. It yields the protein CASSHVGQGGQFF.

This clonotype occurred many times. The chain recombines TRBV11-1 with TRBJ2-7; weak D call: TRBD2 (6 bases). Germline CDR1 reads SGHAT; CDR2 reads FQDESV (reference sequence). The V gene lost 5 bases and the J gene lost 1 base, with 9 bases spanning the gap. This CDR3 contains 13 residues. This chain's CDR3 is CASSASVSYEQYF. The CDR3 coding sequence is TGTGCCAGCAGCGCTAGCGTGTCCTACGAGCAGTACTTC. The variable domain in full, with the rest retrieved from reference TRBV11-1 and TRBJ2-7, is EAEVAQSPRYKITEKSQAVAFWCDPISGHATLYWYRQILGQGPELLVQFQDESVVDDSQLPKDRFSAERLKGVDSTLKIQPAELGDSAMYLCASSASVSYEQYFGPGTRLTVT.

This clonotype showed up just a few times. V is TRBV3-1 and J is TRBJ2-7; D might be TRBD2 (6 bases). Germline V gene lookup returns CDR1 LGHDT and CDR2 YNNKEL (reference sequence). This CDR3 is 15 amino acids long. Trimming removed 1 base from V and 4 bases from J, with 14 bases in between. CDR3 coding DNA: TGTGCCAGCAGCCAAGGTGATAGCGGAATTTACGAGCAGTACTTC. It yields the protein CASSQGDSGIYEQYF.

This clonotype occurred many times. The chain is built from TRBV7-2 and TRBJ2-5; D may be TRBD2 (5 bases). Looked up from germline, CDR1 is SGHTA and CDR2 is FQGNSA. The ends were cut back, 4 bases at V and 2 bases at J, with 20 bases in the middle. The CDR3 is made up of 17 amino acids. The CDR3 bases are TGTGCCAGCAGCTCCGGACTCCTTCGTGGCGGGCAAGAGACCCAGTACTTC. It is translated as CASSSGLLRGGQETQYF.

This clonotype was found many times. This chain joins TRBV7-9 and TRBJ1-2; TRBD1 is a possible D gene (6 bases). The ends were cut back, 5 bases at V and 1 base at J, with 14 bases in the middle. CDR3 size: 15 residues. The germline CDR1 and CDR2 sequences are SEHNR and FQNEAQ (reference sequence). The CDR3 DNA reads as TGTGCCAGCAGCACCCAAAGGGGGGATAACTATGGCTACACCTTC. This translates into CASSTQRGDNYGYTF.

This clonotype was recorded a few times. The rearrangement uses TRBV28 and TRBJ2-3, with D perhaps TRBD1 or TRBD2 (5 bases each). Trimming removed 10 bases from V and 4 bases from J, with 15 bases in between. CDR3 size: 13 residues. From germline, CDR1 is MDHEN and CDR2 SYDVKM. DNA of the CDR3: TGTGCCACCGAGGGGCGTAGGGCAGATACGCAGTATTTT. Translation gives CATEGRRADTQYF.

V is TRBV6-5 and J is TRBJ1-6, with D tentatively TRBD1 (6 bases). The CDR3 has 14 amino acids. Trimming stripped 2 bases from V and 8 bases from J, with 10 bases between. Germline assignment: CDR1 MNHEY and CDR2 SVGAGI. CDR3 sequence: CASSYRRGDSPLHF. DNA of the CDR3: TGTGCCAGCAGTTACCGCAGGGGTGATTCACCCCTCCACTTT.

Ten or more counts support this clonotype. This chain uses TRBV28 with TRBJ2-7, with D tentatively TRBD1 (6 bases). Trimming left V 2 bases short and J 0 bases short, with 17 bases between. Germline V gene data show CDR1 as MDHEN and CDR2 as SYDVKM. The CDR3 contains 17 residues. The CDR3 DNA sequence: TGTGCCAGCAGTTTACTGCGGGTGCAGGGGAGCTCCTACGAGCAGTACTTC. This sequence encodes CASSLLRVQGSSYEQYF.